This TCR beta chain was observed in a study of T cell repertoires in aging, cancer and after chemotherapy (dated by TCRdb to the late 2010s). Background on the whole study: The donors fell into six age groups ranging from 30 or younger to 70 or older, and each group had at least three individuals. Control TCR repertoires from healthy donors were recorded over several months to years, and clear clonal overlap was observed across re-sampling. The complete dataset included some 9 million TCR reads. To examine immunoaging and T cell reconstitution after chemotherapy, the study profiled TCR beta repertoires in peripheral blood from healthy donors and cancer patients. The cohort comprised 200 to 250 cancer patients, roughly 94 with hematological and around 120 with solid cancers, plus 95 healthy donors as a reference group. Overall study outcomes, separate from this receptor: Median generation probability increased over the chemotherapy interval in both cancer cohorts, suggesting repertoire reconstitution through rebound thymic output. According to the authors, the repertoire data do not allow conclusions to be drawn about immunological memory after chemotherapy. Declining TCR diversity with age in healthy donors was mainly explained by loss of richness; in cancer patients, loss of evenness also contributed. Compared with age-matched healthy donors, untreated patients with either hematological or solid cancers had significantly lower TCR diversity in the blood along with higher clonality.

The CDR3 runs 14 residues from the cysteine to the phenylalanine. Only CDR3 DNA remains: 42 bases, in frame from the first base. A distance of 16 bases separates the germline ends of V and J, which lose 4 bases and 4 bases respectively. Looking up the germline V gene yields CDR1 SQVTM and CDR2 ANQGSEA. TCR beta rearrangements were amplified from genomic DNA extracted from peripheral blood rather than from sorted cells or RNA. In the case of this clonotype: Its specific antigen is unknown. No base quality values were provided; no much bigger clone lies one nucleotide off.

Rearranged TRB sequences spanning V, D and J segments were amplified in a multiplex touch-down PCR with a mixed TRB-A/B primer pool. Two consecutive PCR reactions with Phusion HS II polymerase added Illumina adapters and sample indices to the amplicons. After gel purification with the NucleoSpin Gel and PCR Clean-up kit, the amplicons were checked using Qubit and an Agilent 2100 Bioanalyzer. Libraries were sequenced on an Illumina MiSeq using 600-cycle, single-indexed, paired-end runs. On the authors' methods: TRB sequences were processed with MiXCR versions 2.12 and 3.0.5. Each unique CDR3 nucleotide sequence was treated as one clone, and only productive sequences with two or more reads were kept. Repertoire metrics included Shannon diversity, evenness, clonality (one minus evenness), and alpha-parameterized diversity profiles from alpha 0 to 5. Generation probabilities of clones in paired pre- and post-chemotherapy samples were computed with the IGoR algorithm. TCRdb reprocessed the public reads (quality trimming at Q25 with fastp, clone calling with MiXCR) and kept in-frame beta chains. Entries are consolidated by CDR3 protein sequence, retaining the most common genes and DNA. The V and J calls here are based on TCRdb, not the publication. The sample contains 3,000 to 4,000 distinct CDR3 sequences, about 35% of them found a single time. The ten biggest clones cover approximately 53% of the sample.

The clonotype comes from a human donor in good health. The chain is made from TRBV29-1 and TRBJ1-1; too little of a D gene remains to name it. The sequenced sample consisted of blood. The CDR3 corresponds to CSVVEGIGTTEAFF. Read as DNA, the sequence is TGCAGCGTTGTTGAAGGAATCGGAACCACTGAAGCTTTCTTT.